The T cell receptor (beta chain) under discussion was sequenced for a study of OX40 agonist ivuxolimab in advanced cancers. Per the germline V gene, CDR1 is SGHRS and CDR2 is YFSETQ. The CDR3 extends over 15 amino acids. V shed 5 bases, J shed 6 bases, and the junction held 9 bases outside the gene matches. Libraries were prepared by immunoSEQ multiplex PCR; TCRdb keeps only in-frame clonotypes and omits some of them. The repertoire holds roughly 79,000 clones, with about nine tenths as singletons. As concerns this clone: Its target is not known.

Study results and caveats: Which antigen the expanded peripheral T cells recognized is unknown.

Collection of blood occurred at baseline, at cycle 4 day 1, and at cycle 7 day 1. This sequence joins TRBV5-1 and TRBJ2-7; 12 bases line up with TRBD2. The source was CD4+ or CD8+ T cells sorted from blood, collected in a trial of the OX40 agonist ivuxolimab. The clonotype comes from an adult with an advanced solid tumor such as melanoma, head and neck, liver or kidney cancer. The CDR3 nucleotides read TGCGCCAGCAGACGACTAGCGGGAGAAGGCAGCGAGCAGTACTTC. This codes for CASRRLAGEGSEQYF.